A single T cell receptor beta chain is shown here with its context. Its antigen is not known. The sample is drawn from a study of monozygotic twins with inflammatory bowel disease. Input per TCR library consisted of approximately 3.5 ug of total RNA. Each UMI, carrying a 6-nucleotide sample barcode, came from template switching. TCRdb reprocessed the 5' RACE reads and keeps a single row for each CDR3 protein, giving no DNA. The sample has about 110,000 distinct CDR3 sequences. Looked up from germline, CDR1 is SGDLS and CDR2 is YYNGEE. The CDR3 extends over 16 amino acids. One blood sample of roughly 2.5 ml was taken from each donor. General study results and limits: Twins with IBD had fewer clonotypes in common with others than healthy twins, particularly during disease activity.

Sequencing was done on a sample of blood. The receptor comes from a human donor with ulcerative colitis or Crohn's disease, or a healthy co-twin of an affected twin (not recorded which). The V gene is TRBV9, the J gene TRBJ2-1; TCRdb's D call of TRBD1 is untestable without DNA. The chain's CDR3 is CASSPRSVGQNNEQFF.